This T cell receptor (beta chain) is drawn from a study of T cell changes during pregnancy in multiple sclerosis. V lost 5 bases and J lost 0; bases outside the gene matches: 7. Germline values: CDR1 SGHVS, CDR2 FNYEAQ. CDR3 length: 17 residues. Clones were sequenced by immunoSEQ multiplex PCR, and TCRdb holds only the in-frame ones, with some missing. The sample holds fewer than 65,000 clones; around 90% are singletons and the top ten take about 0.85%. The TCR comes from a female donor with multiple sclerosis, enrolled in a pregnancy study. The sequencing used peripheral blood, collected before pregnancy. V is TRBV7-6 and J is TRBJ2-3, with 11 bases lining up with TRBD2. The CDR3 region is CASSDRGLAESTDTQYF. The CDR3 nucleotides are TGTGCCAGCAGCGACAGGGGACTAGCGGAAAGCACAGATACGCAGTATTTT.